The T cell receptor beta chain under discussion was sequenced for a study of T-cell memory formation after mild COVID-19. Study results and caveats: Researchers report contracting CD4+ clones mostly in CM and EM, with CD8+ clones in EMRA. The pre-infection memory compartment contained some responding clones, suggesting cross-reactive memory joined.

V shed 6 bases, J shed 7 bases, and the junction held 10 bases outside the gene matches. The CDR3 length is 15 residues. With regard to this clonotype: Antigen specificity is unknown.

5'RACE with constant-segment primers built TCRalpha and TCRbeta cDNA libraries with UMIs. TCRdb independently ran MiXCR on the 5' RACE reads; one entry per CDR3 protein. The table has around 370,000 distinct CDR3 sequences, approximately 21% seen once. This TCR came from an adult woman who had mild COVID-19 (a few samples of this study predate the infection). Cell type and time point are not known. Sequencing was done on a sample of PBMCs or a T cell subset sorted from them (not recorded which). The chain employs TRBV12-3 or TRBV12-4 and TRBJ2-2; TRBD1 aligns across 8 bases. The CDR3: CASSSRQGIDGELFF. DNA for the CDR3: TGTGCCAGCAGCTCCAGACAGGGGATCGACGGGGAGCTGTTTTTT.